The entry below gives a single TCR beta chain sequence along with its context. This sample is drawn from a study of shared clonotypes between healthy human individuals. TCRdb's table, derived via immunoSEQ multiplex PCR, lists solely in-frame clones and lacks some. Among approximately 720,000 clones listed, about 90% were seen once. Naivety among CD8 cells was defined by CD45RO negativity and positive CCR7 selection, thereby excluding terminally differentiated effector memory CD45RA+ cells. Germline CDR1 and CDR2: MNHEY and SMNVEV (reference sequence). This CDR3 has 14 residues. Trimming shortened V by 5 bases and J by 2 bases, and 13 bases separated the two germline ends.

This chain connects TRBV27 to TRBJ2-7; no clear D. This sequence originates from a man between 25 and 39 years old in good health. Sequenced input: naive CD8+ T cells sorted from blood. The CDR3 is CASSLRKGTYEQYF. CDR3 coding DNA: TGTGCCAGCAGTCTGCGGAAAGGGACCTACGAGCAGTACTTC.